Described below is a single T cell receptor (beta chain) sequence and its context. This clonotype was seen repeatedly, ten times or more. Which antigen it targets is not known. Germline and junction disagree at one end, which may indicate a read error. The CDR3 spans 13 residues, from the cysteine through the phenylalanine. CDR3 DNA is the only sequence kept; it has 39 bases, read in frame from the first base. The germline V gene sets CDR1 to MDHEN and CDR2 to SYDVKM. This entry comes from a study of prognosis after radiotherapy for stage I lung cancer (dated by TCRdb to about 2021). Background for the entire study: Between April 2018 and early 2019, roughly 20 patients with stage I NSCLC were enrolled in Nanjing, China. Concurrent therapy was not administered to any patient alongside SBRT. All patients were regarded as medically inoperable, because of comorbidities in about eleven patients and refusal of surgery in several patients. For each of the roughly 20 patients, one blood sample was taken before SBRT and one after, so the study sequenced approximately 38 samples in total. Peripheral blood TCR beta repertoires were profiled in stage I NSCLC patients before and after stereotactic body radiotherapy, and the study then linked these repertoires to distant failure. Tumor histology was squamous cell carcinoma in seven or eight patients and adenocarcinoma in roughly 12. Ages in the cohort of about a dozen men and 6 women ranged from roughly 50 to 95 years, with a median of 74. After SBRT, distant metastases developed in about 20% of the 19 patients at a median of approximately 7 months, while the remaining 15 patients had no significant progression. Approximately 15 cases involved newly diagnosed primary stage I lung tumors, and several involved oligometastatic NSCLC subsequent to surgical resection of the primary tumor. Image-guided IMRT or VMAT was used to deliver SBRT in 3 to 5 fractions at a biologically effective dose of at least 100 Gy.

A history of other malignancies or of prior chemotherapy or radiotherapy was absent in all patients, and node-negative disease was shown on CT and PET/CT in all patients. At each of the two time points, around 5.9 milliliters of peripheral venous blood were collected into EDTA tubes. PBMCs were isolated by Ficoll-Paque Plus density-gradient centrifugation. Immediately after collection, samples were stored at -80 degrees C until analysis. Results and caveats for the whole study, not just this receptor: No adjustment for multiple comparisons was applied to any of the reported P values. Unique TCR clone counts fell after SBRT (median 10,088 before versus several thousand after; Wilcoxon paired P=0.011). TRBV and TRBJ usage frequencies reportedly varied with metastasis status, involving two V genes at baseline and about 10 V and two J genes after SBRT. Whether the expanded TCR clones were tumor-specific was not determined. Post-SBRT Shannon entropy and its change from baseline were lower in patients who developed distant metastases; baseline Shannon entropy was not associated with metastases. The small cohort and short follow-up limited the study, so independent validation of the findings is needed.

Two rounds of multiplex PCR were used to amplify the TCR beta CDR3 region from genomic DNA. The first PCR round used primers specific to each TRBV and TRBJ gene, with sequences filed in Chinese patent CN105087789A. Universal primers were used in the second PCR round. The Roche High Pure PCR Template Preparation Kit was used to extract genomic DNA from the frozen PBMCs. The libraries underwent paired-end sequencing with 151 bp reads on an Illumina HiSeq 3000. Processing in the source paper ran as follows. CutAdapt was used to remove raw reads lacking the multiplex PCR primer sequences. PEAR was used to merge high-quality paired reads into contigs. By aligning each contig to reference sequences, MiXCR assigned the TRB V, D and J gene segments to that contig. To remove sequencing errors, CDR3 sequences were clustered according to base quality and sequence similarity. Shannon entropy normalized by the natural log of productive TCR sequence number was used as the measure of diversity. Clonality was computed as one minus the ratio of Shannon entropy to the natural log of the number of unique clonotypes. Using the Youden index from ROC curves, the researchers picked the repertoire-metric cut-offs for progression-free survival, and all analyses were carried out in R 3.5.3. The public reads were reprocessed in TCRdb via fastp at Q25 and MiXCR, keeping in-frame beta chains. Each CDR3 protein appears once, grouped with its most common genes and DNA. None of the V and J calls come from the authors' own analysis; TCRdb made them. Recorded for this sample are tens of thousands of distinct CDR3 sequences; around 46% of them occurred a single time. The ten top clones hold roughly 32% of the sample.

The sequence came from a donor at least 50 years old with non-small cell lung cancer. Sequences were derived from PBMCs, sampled before or after stereotactic body radiation therapy (not recorded which). This receptor chain uses TRBV28 and TRBJ2-2, and possibly TRBD1, on 6 matching bases. The base sequence is TGTGCCTGCAGGGGCGTGAACACCGGGGAGCTGTTTTTT. Translation gives CACRGVNTGELFF.